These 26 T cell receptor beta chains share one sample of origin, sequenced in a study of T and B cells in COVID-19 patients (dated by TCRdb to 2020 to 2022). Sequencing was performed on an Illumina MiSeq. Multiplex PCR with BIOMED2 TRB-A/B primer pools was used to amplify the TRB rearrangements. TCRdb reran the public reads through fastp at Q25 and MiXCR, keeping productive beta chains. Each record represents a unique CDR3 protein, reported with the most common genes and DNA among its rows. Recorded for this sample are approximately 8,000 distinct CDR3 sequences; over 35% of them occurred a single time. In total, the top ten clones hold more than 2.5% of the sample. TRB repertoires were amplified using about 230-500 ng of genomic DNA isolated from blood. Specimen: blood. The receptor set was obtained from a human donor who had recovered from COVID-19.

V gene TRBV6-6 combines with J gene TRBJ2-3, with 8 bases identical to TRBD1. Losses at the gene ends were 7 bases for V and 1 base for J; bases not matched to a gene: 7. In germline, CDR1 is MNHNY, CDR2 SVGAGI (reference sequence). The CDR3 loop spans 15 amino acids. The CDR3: CASTKGGQGTDTQYF. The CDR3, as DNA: TGTGCCAGCACCAAAGGGGGACAGGGCACAGATACGCAGTATTTT.

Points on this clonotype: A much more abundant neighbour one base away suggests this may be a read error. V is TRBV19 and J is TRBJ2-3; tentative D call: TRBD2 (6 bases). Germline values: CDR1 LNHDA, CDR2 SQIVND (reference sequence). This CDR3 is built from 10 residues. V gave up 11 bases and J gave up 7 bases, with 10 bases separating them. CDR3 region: CAAEGYTQYF. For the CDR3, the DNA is TGTGCCGCGGAGGGGTATACGCAGTATTTT. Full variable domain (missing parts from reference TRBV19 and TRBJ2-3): DGGITQSPKYLFRKEGQNVTLSCEQNLNHDAMYWYRQDPGQGLRLIYYSQIVNDFQKGDIAEGYSVSREKKESFPLTVTSAQKNPTAFYLCAAEGYTQYFGPGTRLTVL.

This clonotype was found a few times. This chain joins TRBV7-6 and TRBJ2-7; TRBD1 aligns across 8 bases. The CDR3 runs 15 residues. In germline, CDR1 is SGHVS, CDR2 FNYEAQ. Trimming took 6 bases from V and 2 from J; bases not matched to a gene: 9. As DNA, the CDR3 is TGTGCCAGCAGTCTCGGGACAGGTGGGGCCTACGAGCAGTACTTC. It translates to CASSLGTGGAYEQYF. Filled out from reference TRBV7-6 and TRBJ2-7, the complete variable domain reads GAGVSQSPRYKVTKRGQDVALRCDPISGHVSLYWYRQALGQGPEFLTYFNYEAQQDKSGLPNDRFSAERPEGSISTLTIQRTEQRDSAMYRCASSLGTGGAYEQYFGPGTRLTVT.

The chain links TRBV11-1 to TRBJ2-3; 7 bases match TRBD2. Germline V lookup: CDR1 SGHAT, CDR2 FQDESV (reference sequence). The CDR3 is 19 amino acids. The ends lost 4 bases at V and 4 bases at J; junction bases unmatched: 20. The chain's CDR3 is CASSSGLSGGIRGADTQYF. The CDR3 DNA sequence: TGTGCCAGCAGCTCGGGGCTATCGGGGGGTATTCGGGGCGCAGATACGCAGTATTTT.

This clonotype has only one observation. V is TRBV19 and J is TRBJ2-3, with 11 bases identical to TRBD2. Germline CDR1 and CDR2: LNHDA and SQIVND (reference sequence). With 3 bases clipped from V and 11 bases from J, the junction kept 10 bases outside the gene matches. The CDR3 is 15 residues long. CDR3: CASSMGGLAGGMQYF. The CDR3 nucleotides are TGTGCCAGTAGTATGGGGGGGCTAGCGGGGGGAATGCAGTATTTT.

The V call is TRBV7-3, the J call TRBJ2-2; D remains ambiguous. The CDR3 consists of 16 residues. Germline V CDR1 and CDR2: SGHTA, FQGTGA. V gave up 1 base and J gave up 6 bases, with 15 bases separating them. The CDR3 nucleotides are TGTGCCAGCAGCTTAAGCACGACACCGGTAGCCGGGGAGCTGTTTTTT. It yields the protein CASSLSTTPVAGELFF. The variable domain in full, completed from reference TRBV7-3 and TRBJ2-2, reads GAGVSQTPSNKVTEKGKYVELRCDPISGHTALYWYRQSLGQGPEFLIYFQGTGAADDSGLPNDRFFAVRPEGSVSTLKIQRTERGDSAVYLCASSLSTTPVAGELFFGEGSRLTVL.

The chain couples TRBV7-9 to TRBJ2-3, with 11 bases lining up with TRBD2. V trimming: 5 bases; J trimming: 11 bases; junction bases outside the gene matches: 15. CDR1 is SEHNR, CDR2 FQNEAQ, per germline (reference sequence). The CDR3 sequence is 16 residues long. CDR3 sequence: CASSTAGGLAGGMQYF. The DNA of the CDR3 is TGTGCCAGCAGCACAGCGGGGGGGCTAGCGGGGGGAATGCAGTATTTT.

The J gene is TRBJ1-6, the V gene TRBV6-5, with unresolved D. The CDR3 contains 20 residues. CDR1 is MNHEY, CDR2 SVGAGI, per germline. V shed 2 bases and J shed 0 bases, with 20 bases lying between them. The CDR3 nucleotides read TGTGCCAGCAGTTACGGCAGAACCTCGACCCTAAGCTCCTATAATTCACCCCTCCACTTT. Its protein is CASSYGRTSTLSSYNSPLHF.

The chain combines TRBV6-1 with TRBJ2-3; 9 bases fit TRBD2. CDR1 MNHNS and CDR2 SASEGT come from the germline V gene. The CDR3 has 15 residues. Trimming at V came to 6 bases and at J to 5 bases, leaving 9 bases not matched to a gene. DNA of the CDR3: TGTGCCAGCAGACATAGCGGGAGCGGTATAGATACGCAGTATTTT. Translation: CASRHSGSGIDTQYF.

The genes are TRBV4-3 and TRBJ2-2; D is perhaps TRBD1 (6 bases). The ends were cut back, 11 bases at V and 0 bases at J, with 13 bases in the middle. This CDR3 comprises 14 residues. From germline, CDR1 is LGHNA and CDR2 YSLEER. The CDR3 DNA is TGCGCCTCGAAACAGGGTTCGAACACCGGGGAGCTGTTTTTT. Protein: CASKQGSNTGELFF.

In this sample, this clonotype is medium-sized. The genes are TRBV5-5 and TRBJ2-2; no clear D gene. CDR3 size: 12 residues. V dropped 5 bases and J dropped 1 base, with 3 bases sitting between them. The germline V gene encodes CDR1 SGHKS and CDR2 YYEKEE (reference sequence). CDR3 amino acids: CASSLNTGELFF. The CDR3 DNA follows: TGTGCCAGCAGTTTGAACACCGGGGAGCTGTTTTTT.

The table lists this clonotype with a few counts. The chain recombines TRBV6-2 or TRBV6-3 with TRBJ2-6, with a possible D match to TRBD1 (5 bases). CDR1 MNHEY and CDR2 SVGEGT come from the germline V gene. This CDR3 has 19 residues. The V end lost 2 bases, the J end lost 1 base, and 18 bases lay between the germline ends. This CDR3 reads CASSYDLIGERSGANVLTF. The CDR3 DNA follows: TGTGCCAGCAGTTACGATCTTATAGGGGAAAGGTCTGGGGCCAACGTCCTGACTTTC.

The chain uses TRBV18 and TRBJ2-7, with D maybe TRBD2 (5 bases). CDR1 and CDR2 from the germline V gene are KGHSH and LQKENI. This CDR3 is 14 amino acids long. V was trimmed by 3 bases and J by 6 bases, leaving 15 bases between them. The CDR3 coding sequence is TGTGCCAGCTCACCCGGACTTACCTCTGGCGAGCAGTACTTC. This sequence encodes CASSPGLTSGEQYF.

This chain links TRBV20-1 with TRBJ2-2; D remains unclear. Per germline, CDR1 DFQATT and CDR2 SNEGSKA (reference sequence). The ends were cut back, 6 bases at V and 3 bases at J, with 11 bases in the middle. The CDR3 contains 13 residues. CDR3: CSATSGDTGELFF. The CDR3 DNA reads TGCAGTGCGACCAGTGGGGACACCGGGGAGCTGTTTTTT.

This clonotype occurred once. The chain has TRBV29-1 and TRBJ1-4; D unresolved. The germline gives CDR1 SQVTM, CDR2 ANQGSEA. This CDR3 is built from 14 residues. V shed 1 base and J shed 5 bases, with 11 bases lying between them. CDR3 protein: CSVEGVMGNEKLFF. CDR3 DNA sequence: TGCAGCGTTGAAGGCGTGATGGGAAATGAAAAACTGTTTTTT.

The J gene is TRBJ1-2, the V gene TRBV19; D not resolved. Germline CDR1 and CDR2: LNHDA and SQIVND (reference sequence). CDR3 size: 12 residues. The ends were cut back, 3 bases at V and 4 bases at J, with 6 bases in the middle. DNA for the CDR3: TGTGCCAGTAGTATTTCGGTCTATGGCTACACCTTC. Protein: CASSISVYGYTF.

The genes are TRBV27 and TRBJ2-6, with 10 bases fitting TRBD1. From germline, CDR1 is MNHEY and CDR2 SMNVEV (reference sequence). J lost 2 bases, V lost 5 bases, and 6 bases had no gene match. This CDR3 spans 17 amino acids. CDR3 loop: CASSPRQGAPGANVLTF. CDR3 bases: TGTGCCAGCAGTCCCCGACAGGGGGCCCCTGGGGCCAACGTCCTGACTTTC.

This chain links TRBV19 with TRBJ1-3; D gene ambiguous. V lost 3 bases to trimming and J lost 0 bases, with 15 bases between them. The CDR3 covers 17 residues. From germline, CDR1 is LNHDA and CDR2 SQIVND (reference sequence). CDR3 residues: CASSMHARQSSGNTIYF. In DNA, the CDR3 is TGTGCCAGTAGTATGCATGCGAGACAAAGCTCTGGAAACACCATATATTTT.

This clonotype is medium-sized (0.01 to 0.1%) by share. The CDR3 DNA reads as TGTGCCAGTACCTCGACAGGGAGCGGGGAGCTGTTTTTT. Amino acid sequence: CASTSTGSGELFF. The genes are TRBV19 and TRBJ2-2; 7 bases match TRBD1. CDR3 length equals 13 residues. V lost 7 bases and J lost 7; bases outside the gene matches: 6. The V gene's germline CDR1 is LNHDA and CDR2 SQIVND (reference sequence).

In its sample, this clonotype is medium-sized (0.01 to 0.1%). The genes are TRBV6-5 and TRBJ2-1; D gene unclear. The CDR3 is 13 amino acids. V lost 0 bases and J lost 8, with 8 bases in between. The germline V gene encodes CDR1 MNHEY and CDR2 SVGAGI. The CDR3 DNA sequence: TGTGCCAGCAGTTACTCGAGAGGATATGAGCAGTTCTTC. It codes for CASSYSRGYEQFF.

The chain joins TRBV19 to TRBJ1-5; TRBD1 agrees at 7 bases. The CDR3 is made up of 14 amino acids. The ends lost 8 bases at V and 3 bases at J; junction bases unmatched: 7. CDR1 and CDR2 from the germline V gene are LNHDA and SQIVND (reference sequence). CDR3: CASDPDRPNQPQHF. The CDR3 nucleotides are TGTGCCAGTGACCCGGACAGGCCCAATCAGCCCCAGCATTTT.

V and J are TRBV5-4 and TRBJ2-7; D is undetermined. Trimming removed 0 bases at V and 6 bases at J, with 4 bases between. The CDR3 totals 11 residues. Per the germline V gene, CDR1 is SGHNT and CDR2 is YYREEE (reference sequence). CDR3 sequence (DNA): TGTGCCAGCAGCTTGGGGACCGAGCAGTACTTC. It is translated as CASSLGTEQYF.

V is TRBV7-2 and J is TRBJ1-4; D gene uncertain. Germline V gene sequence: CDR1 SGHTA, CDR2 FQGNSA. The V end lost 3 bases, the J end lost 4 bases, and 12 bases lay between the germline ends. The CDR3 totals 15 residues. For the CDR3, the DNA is TGTGCCAGCAGCTTTGACGGTGCGGGTAATGAAAAACTGTTTTTT. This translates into CASSFDGAGNEKLFF.

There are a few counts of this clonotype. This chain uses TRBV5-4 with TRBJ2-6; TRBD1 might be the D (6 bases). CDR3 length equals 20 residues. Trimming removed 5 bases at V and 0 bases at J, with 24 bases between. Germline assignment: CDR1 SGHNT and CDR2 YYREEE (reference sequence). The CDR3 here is CASRGIKQGQTASGANVLTF. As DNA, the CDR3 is TGTGCCAGCAGGGGAATAAAACAGGGCCAAACCGCCTCTGGGGCCAACGTCCTGACTTTC.

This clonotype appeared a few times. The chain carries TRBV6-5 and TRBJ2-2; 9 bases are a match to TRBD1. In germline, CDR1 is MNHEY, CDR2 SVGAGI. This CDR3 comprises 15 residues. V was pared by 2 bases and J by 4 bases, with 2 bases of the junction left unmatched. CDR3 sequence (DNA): TGTGCCAGCAGTTACACGACAGGGGGCACCGGGGAGCTGTTTTTT. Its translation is CASSYTTGGTGELFF.

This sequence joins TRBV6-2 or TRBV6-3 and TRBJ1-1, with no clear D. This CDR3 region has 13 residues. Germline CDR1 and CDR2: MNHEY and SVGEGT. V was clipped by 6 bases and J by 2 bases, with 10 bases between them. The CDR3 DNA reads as TGTGCCAGCAGCCACTTCGATAACACTGAAGCTTTCTTT. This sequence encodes CASSHFDNTEAFF.